These 21 T cell receptor beta chains share one sample of origin, sequenced in a study of cytomegalovirus exposure and HLA in healthy donors. 60 Vbeta and 13 Jbeta primers were used in PCR. Libraries were prepared by immunoSEQ multiplex PCR; TCRdb keeps only in-frame clonotypes and omits some of them. The sample holds about 140,000 clones, approximately 73% seen once. The sample consisted of PBMCs. The receptors come from a human donor in good health.

The chain employs TRBV28 and TRBJ1-2; perhaps TRBD1 as D (5 bases). The CDR3 has 12 residues. Trimming removed 6 bases at V and 3 bases at J, with 8 bases between. Germline V gives CDR1 MDHEN, CDR2 SYDVKM. CDR3 coding DNA: TGTGCCAGCAGAGACAGTCACTATGGCTACACCTTC. Its protein is CASRDSHYGYTF.

The V call is TRBV27, the J call TRBJ2-1; TRBD2 might be the D (6 bases). Germline V lookup: CDR1 MNHEY, CDR2 SMNVEV (reference sequence). Trimming stripped 6 bases from V and 0 bases from J, with 12 bases between. The CDR3 runs 15 residues. CDR3: CASRLGLPSYNEQFF. The CDR3 nucleotides are TGTGCCAGCAGGTTGGGACTTCCCTCCTACAATGAGCAGTTCTTC.

The rearrangement joins TRBV11-3 to TRBJ2-7, with TRBD2 matching over 10 bases. Losses at the gene ends were 6 bases for V and 3 bases for J; bases not matched to a gene: 8. Germline V gene sequence: CDR1 SGHNT, CDR2 YENEEA. This CDR3 region has 15 residues. DNA of the CDR3: TGTGCCAGCAGAGAAACTAGCGGGACTCGCTACGAGCAGTACTTC. Translation gives CASRETSGTRYEQYF. Supplemented by reference TRBV11-3 and TRBJ2-7, the full variable domain reads EAGVVQSPRYKIIEKKQPVAFWCNPISGHNTLYWYLQNLGQGPELLIRYENEEAVDDSQLPKDRFSAERLKGVDSTLKIQPAELGDSAVYLCASRETSGTRYEQYFGPGTRLTVT.

This clone has more than one count but fewer than ten. V gene TRBV2 combines with J gene TRBJ2-1; no firm D call. V was pared by 11 bases and J by 8 bases, with 13 bases between. This CDR3 has 11 residues. Germline CDR1 reads SNHLY; CDR2 reads FYNNEI. The CDR3 DNA reads TGTGCCTCTTCTAGTGTCCATGAGCAGTTCTTC. Its protein is CASSSVHEQFF.

V usage is TRBV4-1 and J usage is TRBJ2-7; 12 bases line up with TRBD2. V lost 3 bases, J lost 3 bases, and 3 bases stayed unmatched. The germline CDR1 and CDR2 sequences are MGHRA and YSYEKL. The CDR3 totals 15 residues. The CDR3 DNA follows: TGCGCCAGCAGCCAGCGACTAGCGGGGGACTACGAGCAGTACTTC. It yields the protein CASSQRLAGDYEQYF.

For the CDR3, the DNA is TGTGCCAGCAGCGTAGGAGGAGGGACAGCTGAAGCTTTCTTT. Protein sequence: CASSVGGGTAEAFF. The J gene is TRBJ1-1, the V gene TRBV9; 7 nucleotides agree with TRBD1. The V gene end was trimmed by 0 bases and the J gene end by 6 bases; junction bases not matched to a gene: 5. Germline values: CDR1 SGDLS, CDR2 YYNGEE. The CDR3 consists of 14 residues. Full variable domain (remainder filled in from reference TRBV9 and TRBJ1-1): DSGVTQTPKHLITATGQRVTLRCSPRSGDLSVYWYQQSLDQGLQFLIQYYNGEERAKGNILERFSAQQFPDLHSELNLSSLELGDSALYFCASSVGGGTAEAFFGQGTRLTVV.

This clone was picked up a small number of times. The DNA of the CDR3 is TGTGCCAGCAGCTTACAGGGTATTGGGAATTCACCCCTCCACTTT. It encodes CASSLQGIGNSPLHF. This sequence joins TRBV5-4 and TRBJ1-6, with D possibly being TRBD1 (6 bases). V was cut by 2 bases and J by 7 bases, with 13 bases left in between. The CDR3 has 15 residues. The germline V gene encodes CDR1 SGHNT and CDR2 YYREEE (reference sequence).

CDR3 coding DNA: TGTGCCAGCAGAGACAGATATGGCTACACCTTC. Protein: CASRDRYGYTF. This chain connects TRBV6-5 to TRBJ1-2, with D possibly TRBD1 on 5 matching bases. The CDR3 spans 11 residues. From germline, CDR1 is MNHEY and CDR2 SVGAGI. Trimming removed 6 bases at V and 5 bases at J, with 7 bases between.

The chain links TRBV25-1 to TRBJ2-5; D not certain. Germline V gene lookup returns CDR1 MGHDK and CDR2 SYGVNS. Trimming shortened V by 3 bases and J by 1 base, and 6 bases separated the two germline ends. This CDR3 region has 13 residues. CDR3 sequence reads: CASSDSSQETQYF. The CDR3 DNA reads TGTGCCAGCAGTGATTCGTCCCAAGAGACCCAGTACTTC.

The gene calls are TRBV15 and TRBJ2-1; D may be TRBD2 (5 bases). The CDR3 runs 15 residues. From germline, CDR1 is LNHNV and CDR2 YYDKDF (reference sequence). V lost 0 bases to trimming and J lost 3 bases, with 9 bases between them. The CDR3: CATSRELVGYNEQFF. The CDR3 DNA reads as TGTGCCACCAGCAGAGAACTAGTGGGCTACAATGAGCAGTTCTTC.

J is TRBJ2-1 and V is TRBV15, with 7 bases lining up with TRBD1. Germline V lookup: CDR1 LNHNV, CDR2 YYDKDF (reference sequence). V gave up 1 base and J gave up 0 bases; unmatched junction bases: 6. The CDR3 spans 17 residues. The CDR3, as DNA: TGTGCCACCAGCAGAGCACAGGGGATTGGCTCCTACAATGAGCAGTTCTTC. As protein: CATSRAQGIGSYNEQFF. The variable domain in full, completed from reference TRBV15 and TRBJ2-1, reads DAMVIQNPRYQVTQFGKPVTLSCSQTLNHNVMYWYQQKSSQAPKLLFHYYDKDFNNEADTPDNFQSRRPNTSFCFLDIRSPGLGDTAMYLCATSRAQGIGSYNEQFFGPGTRLTVL.

The rearrangement links TRBV25-1 to TRBJ2-1, with 7 nucleotides matching TRBD2. The CDR3 is 16 amino acids. After removal of 1 base from V and 0 bases from J, the junction contained 3 bases not matched to a gene. The germline V gene has CDR1 MGHDK and CDR2 SYGVNS. The chain's CDR3 is CASSEWLADSYNEQFF. For the CDR3, the DNA is TGTGCCAGCAGTGAATGGCTAGCGGACTCCTACAATGAGCAGTTCTTC.

The chain joins TRBV11-2 to TRBJ1-2, with TRBD1 identical over 7 bases. The ends lost 5 bases at V and 8 bases at J; junction bases unmatched: 2. The length of the CDR3 is 11 residues. CDR1 SGHAT and CDR2 FQNNGV come from the germline V gene. CDR3 sequence: CASSDRDGYTF. The CDR3 bases are TGTGCCAGCAGCGACAGGGACGGCTACACCTTC.

This chain joins TRBV4-2 and TRBJ1-4; TRBD1 matches 8 bases. The junction had 6 bases not matched to a gene; V was cut back by 0 bases and J by 6 bases. The CDR3 is 16 amino acids. Germline CDR1 is LGHNA and CDR2 is YNFKEQ. Written as DNA, the CDR3 is TGTGCCAGCAGCCAAGAAGGGGACAGGCAAGATGAAAAACTGTTTTTT. Translated, it gives CASSQEGDRQDEKLFF.

This chain links TRBV11-2 with TRBJ2-1; D is ambiguous. The CDR3 has 15 residues. The germline CDR1 and CDR2 sequences are SGHAT and FQNNGV. V lost 1 base and J 0 bases, leaving 7 bases between the germline ends. The CDR3 is CASSLGVGSYNEQFF. As DNA, the CDR3 is TGTGCCAGCAGCTTAGGAGTCGGCTCCTACAATGAGCAGTTCTTC.

The CDR3 region has the DNA TGTGCCAGCAGCGGCTACTCCGGGACAGGGTATGGCTACACCTTC. It encodes CASSGYSGTGYGYTF. The chain combines TRBV5-4 with TRBJ1-2, with 9 bases fitting TRBD1. There are 15 residues in the CDR3. In germline, CDR1 is SGHNT, CDR2 YYREEE (reference sequence). V was clipped by 4 bases and J by 5 bases; unmatched bases: 9. The full variable domain, its missing parts supplied by reference TRBV5-4 and TRBJ1-2, is ETGVTQSPTHLIKTRGQQVTLRCSSQSGHNTVSWYQQALGQGPQFIFQYYREEENGRGNFPPRFSGLQFPNYSSELNVNALELDDSALYLCASSGYSGTGYGYTFGSGTRLTVV.

The genes are TRBV19 and TRBJ2-7; TRBD2 matches at 7 bases. CDR3 size: 15 residues. Trimming took 10 bases from V and 3 from J; bases not matched to a gene: 15. Per germline, CDR1 LNHDA and CDR2 SQIVND (reference sequence). This CDR3 reads CATRAAAGPDYEQYF. DNA for the CDR3: TGTGCCACCAGGGCCGCAGCGGGACCTGACTACGAGCAGTACTTC. Full variable domain (rest looked up from reference TRBV19 and TRBJ2-7): DGGITQSPKYLFRKEGQNVTLSCEQNLNHDAMYWYRQDPGQGLRLIYYSQIVNDFQKGDIAEGYSVSREKKESFPLTVTSAQKNPTAFYLCATRAAAGPDYEQYFGPGTRLTVT.

The CDR3 loop reads CASSKTGCGYTF. The CDR3 DNA is TGTGCCAGCAGCAAAACAGGGTGTGGCTACACCTTC. The rearrangement uses TRBV13 and TRBJ1-2; a possible D gene is TRBD1 (6 bases). The CDR3 extends over 12 amino acids. Per the germline V gene, CDR1 is PRHDT and CDR2 is FYEKMQ (reference sequence). V lost 5 bases and J 7 bases, leaving 11 bases between the germline ends.

This clone was observed once. V usage is TRBV10-3 and J usage is TRBJ2-7; TRBD1 matches 8 bases. This CDR3 contains 13 residues. Per the germline V gene, CDR1 is ENHRY and CDR2 is SYGVKD. V was pared by 6 bases and J by 3 bases, with 4 bases of the junction left unmatched. The CDR3 DNA reads TGTGCCATCAGCGCCGACAGGGGCTACGAGCAGTACTTC. Protein product: CAISADRGYEQYF.

This clone was counted a single time. The chain employs TRBV2 and TRBJ2-2, with 11 bases fitting TRBD2. This CDR3 has 16 residues. Germline V gene data show CDR1 as SNHLY and CDR2 as FYNNEI. V lost 7 bases and J lost 4; bases outside the gene matches: 8. CDR3 in amino acids: CASNVAGGFGTGELFF. The CDR3 region has the DNA TGTGCCAGCAATGTAGCGGGGGGGTTCGGCACCGGGGAGCTGTTTTTT.

The V gene is TRBV5-6, the J gene TRBJ2-7, with a weak D call TRBD1 (6 bases). CDR1 and CDR2 (germline): SGHDT, YYEEEE. The CDR3 is 13 amino acids. V was trimmed by 5 bases and J by 4 bases, leaving 13 bases between them. The CDR3 DNA reads TGTGCCAGCAGTTTGATACAGGGTTACGAGCAGTACTTC. Translated, it gives CASSLIQGYEQYF.